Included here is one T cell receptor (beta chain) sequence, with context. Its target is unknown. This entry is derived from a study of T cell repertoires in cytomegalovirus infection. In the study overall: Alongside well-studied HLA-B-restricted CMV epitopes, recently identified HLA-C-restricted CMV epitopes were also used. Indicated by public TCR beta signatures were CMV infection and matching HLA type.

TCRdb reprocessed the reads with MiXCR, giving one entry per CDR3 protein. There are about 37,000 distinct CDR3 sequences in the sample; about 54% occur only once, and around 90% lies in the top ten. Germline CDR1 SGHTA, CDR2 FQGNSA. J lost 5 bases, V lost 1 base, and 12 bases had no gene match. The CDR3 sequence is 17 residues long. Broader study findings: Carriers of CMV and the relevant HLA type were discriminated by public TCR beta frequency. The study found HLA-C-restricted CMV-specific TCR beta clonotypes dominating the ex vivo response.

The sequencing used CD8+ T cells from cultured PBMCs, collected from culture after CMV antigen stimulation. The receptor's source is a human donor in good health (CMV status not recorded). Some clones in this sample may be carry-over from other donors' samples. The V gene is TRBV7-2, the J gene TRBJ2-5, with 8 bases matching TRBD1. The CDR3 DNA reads TGTGCCAGCAGCTTAGGTTTGCAGGGGGCGCTGACGGAGACCCAGTACTTC. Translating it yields CASSLGLQGALTETQYF.